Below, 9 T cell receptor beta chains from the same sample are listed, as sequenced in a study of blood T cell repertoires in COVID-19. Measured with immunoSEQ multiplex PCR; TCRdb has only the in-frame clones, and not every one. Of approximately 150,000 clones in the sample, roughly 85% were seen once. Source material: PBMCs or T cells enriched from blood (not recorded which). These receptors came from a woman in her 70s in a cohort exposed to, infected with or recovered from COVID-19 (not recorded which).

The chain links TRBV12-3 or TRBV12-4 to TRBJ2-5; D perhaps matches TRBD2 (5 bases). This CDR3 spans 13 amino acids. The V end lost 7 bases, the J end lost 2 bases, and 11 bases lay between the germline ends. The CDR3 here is CASNGLVQETQYF. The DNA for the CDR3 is TGTGCCAGCAATGGACTGGTGCAAGAGACCCAGTACTTC.

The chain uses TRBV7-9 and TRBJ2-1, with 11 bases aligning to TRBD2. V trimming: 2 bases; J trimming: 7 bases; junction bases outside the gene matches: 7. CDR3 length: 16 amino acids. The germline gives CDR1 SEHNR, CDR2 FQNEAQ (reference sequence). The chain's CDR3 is CASSLRLAGIGNEQFF. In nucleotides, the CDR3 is TGTGCCAGCAGCTTAAGACTAGCGGGAATAGGGAATGAGCAGTTCTTC.

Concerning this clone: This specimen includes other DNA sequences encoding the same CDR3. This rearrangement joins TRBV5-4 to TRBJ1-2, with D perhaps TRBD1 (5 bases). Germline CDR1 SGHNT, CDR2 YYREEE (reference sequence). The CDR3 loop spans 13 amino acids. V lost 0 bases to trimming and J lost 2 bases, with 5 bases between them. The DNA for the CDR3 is TGTGCCAGCAGCTTGGACAGGAACTATGGCTACACCTTC. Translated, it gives CASSLDRNYGYTF.

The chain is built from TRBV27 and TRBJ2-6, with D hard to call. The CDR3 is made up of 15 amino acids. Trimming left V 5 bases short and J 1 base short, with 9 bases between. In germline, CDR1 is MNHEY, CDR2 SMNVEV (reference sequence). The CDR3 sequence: CASSPAASGANVLTF. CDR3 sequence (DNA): TGTGCCAGCAGTCCAGCAGCGTCTGGGGCCAACGTCCTGACTTTC.

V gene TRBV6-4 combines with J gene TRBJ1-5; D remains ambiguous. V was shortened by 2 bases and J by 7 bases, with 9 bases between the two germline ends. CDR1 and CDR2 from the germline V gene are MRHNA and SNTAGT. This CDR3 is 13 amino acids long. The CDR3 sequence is CASSDGLRQPQHF. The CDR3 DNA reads TGTGCCAGCAGTGACGGGCTTAGGCAGCCCCAGCATTTT.

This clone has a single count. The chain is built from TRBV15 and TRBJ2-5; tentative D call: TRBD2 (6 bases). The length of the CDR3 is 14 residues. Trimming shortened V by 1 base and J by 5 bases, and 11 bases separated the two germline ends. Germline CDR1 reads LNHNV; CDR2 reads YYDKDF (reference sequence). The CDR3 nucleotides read TGTGCCACCAGCAGAGCGGGAGAGGGGGAGACCCAGTACTTC. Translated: CATSRAGEGETQYF. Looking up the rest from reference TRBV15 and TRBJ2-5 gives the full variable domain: DAMVIQNPRYQVTQFGKPVTLSCSQTLNHNVMYWYQQKSSQAPKLLFHYYDKDFNNEADTPDNFQSRRPNTSFCFLDIRSPGLGDTAMYLCATSRAGEGETQYFGPGTRLLVL.

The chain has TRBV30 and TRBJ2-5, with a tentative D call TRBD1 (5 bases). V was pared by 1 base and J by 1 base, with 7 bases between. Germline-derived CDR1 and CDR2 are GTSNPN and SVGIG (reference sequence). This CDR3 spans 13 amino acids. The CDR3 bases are TGTGCCTGGAGTGGGGGCAGCCAAGAGACCCAGTACTTC. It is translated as CAWSGGSQETQYF.

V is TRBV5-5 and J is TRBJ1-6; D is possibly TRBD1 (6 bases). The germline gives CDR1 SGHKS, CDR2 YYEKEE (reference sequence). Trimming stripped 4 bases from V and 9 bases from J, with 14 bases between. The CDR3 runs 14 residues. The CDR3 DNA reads TGTGCCAGCAGCCCGGGGGGGGCAAGTTCACCCCTCCACTTT. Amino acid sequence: CASSPGGASSPLHF.

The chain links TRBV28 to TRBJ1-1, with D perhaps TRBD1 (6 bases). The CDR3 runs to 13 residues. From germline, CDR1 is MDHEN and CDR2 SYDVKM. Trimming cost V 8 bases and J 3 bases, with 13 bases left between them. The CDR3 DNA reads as TGTGCCAGCGGGGGGGGCGTGTACACTGAAGCTTTCTTT. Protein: CASGGGVYTEAFF.